The rows below give T cell receptor beta chains drawn from one sample of a study of blood T cell repertoires in COVID-19. Assay: immunoSEQ multiplex PCR; the TCRdb copy retains only in-frame clones and omits some. The table includes 200,000 or so clones, almost 90% detected once. Specimen: peripheral blood. The origin of the receptors is a woman aged 60 to 75 with acute or convalescent COVID-19. Each CDR3 is given with its conserved first and last residue. D genes are given only for firm matches. Where a row states a size, it is once, few, many or the class of an expanded clone; other rows omit it.

-	TRBV27	TRBJ2-3	-	TGTGCCAGCAGTTTATCGAGGGCAGGCACAGATACGCAGTATTTT	CASSLSRAGTDTQYF
-	TRBV30	TRBJ2-7	-	TGTGCCTGGAGTCGGAGGGGAGTAAACTGGGGCGCCTACGAGCAGTACTTC	CAWSRRGVNWGAYEQYF
-	TRBV4-1	TRBJ1-1	-	TGCGCCAGCAGCCAAGGCAGGGCGAAGGGGAACACTGAAGCTTTCTTT	CASSQGRAKGNTEAFF
-	TRBV18	TRBJ1-6	-	TGTGCCAGCTCACCGATCCAGGGGCCTAATTCACCCCTCCACTTT	CASSPIQGPNSPLHF
few	TRBV6-4	TRBJ2-5	-	TGTGCCAGCAGTGACAAGGCGGTTCAAGAGACCCAGTACTTC	CASSDKAVQETQYF
-	TRBV15	TRBJ2-6	TRBD1	TGTGCCACCAGCAGAGGGGACAGTAGCTCTGGGGCCAACGTCCTGACTTTC	CATSRGDSSSGANVLTF
-	TRBV18	TRBJ1-1	-	TGTGCCAGCTCCCTCGGACAGTTGAACACTGAAGCTTTCTTT	CASSLGQLNTEAFF
-	TRBV19	TRBJ1-2	TRBD1	TGTGCCAGTAGTATTTCACAGGGGGCGCGCTATGGCTACACCTTC	CASSISQGARYGYTF
-	TRBV5-1	TRBJ1-2	-	TGCGCCAGCAGCTTCACTCCATGGGACTTCTATGGCTACACCTTC	CASSFTPWDFYGYTF
-	TRBV6-2/TRBV6-3	TRBJ1-1	TRBD1	TGTGCCAGCAGCGACAGGGACGAAGCTTTCTTT	CASSDRDEAFF
-	TRBV30	TRBJ1-4	-	TGTGCCTGGAGCAGGGGTTTGTATGAAAAACTGTTTTTT	CAWSRGLYEKLFF
-	TRBV21-1	TRBJ1-4	-	TGTGCCAGCAGCGAAACAGCTGCAACTAATGAAAAACTGTTTTTT	CASSETAATNEKLFF
-	TRBV7-9	TRBJ1-2	-	TGTGCCAGCAGCTCCCCGAATTCAGGCTCATATGGCTACACCTTC	CASSSPNSGSYGYTF
-	TRBV19	TRBJ1-1	-	TGTGCCAGTAGTTTGATCGGCAGGACTGAAGCTTTCTTT	CASSLIGRTEAFF
-	TRBV30	TRBJ1-2	TRBD1	TGTGCCTGGAGTGTAGACAGGGGGGGAAACTATGGCTACACCTTC	CAWSVDRGGNYGYTF
-	TRBV12-3/TRBV12-4	TRBJ2-3	-	TGTGCCAGCGCAGATTCGGGTACAGATACGCAGTATTTT	CASADSGTDTQYF
-	TRBV5-4	TRBJ1-4	TRBD1	TGTGCCAGCAGCTTAGACGGACAGGGATGGGAAAAACTGTTTTTT	CASSLDGQGWEKLFF
-	TRBV6-5	TRBJ2-1	TRBD1	TGTGCCAGCAGTAACCGGGACAGGGGTGGCAATGAGCAGTTCTTC	CASSNRDRGGNEQFF
-	TRBV18	TRBJ2-7	-	TGTGCCAGCTCTATGACTAGTCCGGGCGACGAGCAGTACTTC	CASSMTSPGDEQYF
-	TRBV30	TRBJ1-2	TRBD1	TGTGCCGGCGACAGGGGCTATGGCTACACCTTC	CAGDRGYGYTF
-	TRBV6-5	TRBJ2-1	TRBD2	TGTGCCAGCAGCCTGGGACTAGCGATGTACAATGAGCAGTTCTTC	CASSLGLAMYNEQFF
-	TRBV6-5	TRBJ1-4	TRBD1	TGTGCCAGCAGCGACAGGGAGGTTAATGAAAAACTGTTTTTT	CASSDREVNEKLFF
-	TRBV12-3/TRBV12-4	TRBJ1-1	-	TGTGCCAGCAGTTTAGGAGCAAACACTGAAGCTTTCTTT	CASSLGANTEAFF
-	TRBV28	TRBJ2-7	TRBD2	TGTGCCAGCAGGGGAACTAGCGGAGAGGTGAGGGGGCAGTACTTC	CASRGTSGEVRGQYF
-	TRBV6-6	TRBJ2-7	TRBD2	TGTGCCAGCAAGGCTAGCGGGGGTACCTACGAGCAGTACTTC	CASKASGGTYEQYF
-	TRBV6-6	TRBJ1-5	-	TGTGCCAGCAGGAACCAGGACAGCTTGAATCAGCCCCAGCATTTT	CASRNQDSLNQPQHF
-	TRBV5-4	TRBJ2-2	-	TGTGCCAGCAGCCACGGACAGTCGAACACCGGGGAGCTGTTTTTT	CASSHGQSNTGELFF
-	TRBV28	TRBJ1-2	TRBD1	TGTGCCAGCAGTGTTACAGGGGGCCAGGGCTACACCTTC	CASSVTGGQGYTF